This T cell receptor beta chain was sequenced in a study of cytomegalovirus exposure and HLA in healthy donors. Study-level background: HLA-typed donors were the source of about 85 million unique TCRs, which an early data release held.

V trimming: 2 bases; J trimming: 2 bases; junction bases outside the gene matches: 8. CDR3 size: 15 residues. Looked up from germline, CDR1 is GTSNPN and CDR2 is SVGIG (reference sequence). Study-wide results and limits: The authors listed 150 to 200 TCR beta chains as cytomegalovirus-associated. The sole available immune exposure information was CMV serostatus. Most TCR sequences were rare, but some public TCRs occurred in many donors.

PCR employed 60 Vbeta and 13 Jbeta primers. The repertoire was sequenced with immunoSEQ multiplex PCR; TCRdb's copy has only in-frame clones and lacks some. Of about 64,000 clones detected, 77% appear once; the ten largest clones hold approximately 5.4%. Concerning this clone itself: Its antigen is undetermined.

This clonotype was sampled from a male donor in good health and CMV-seropositive. The genes are TRBV30 and TRBJ2-5, with 7 bases identical to TRBD1. What was sequenced was PBMCs. CDR3 region: CAWSPGGRNQETQYF. The CDR3 nucleotides read TGTGCCTGGAGTCCAGGGGGACGGAATCAAGAGACCCAGTACTTC.